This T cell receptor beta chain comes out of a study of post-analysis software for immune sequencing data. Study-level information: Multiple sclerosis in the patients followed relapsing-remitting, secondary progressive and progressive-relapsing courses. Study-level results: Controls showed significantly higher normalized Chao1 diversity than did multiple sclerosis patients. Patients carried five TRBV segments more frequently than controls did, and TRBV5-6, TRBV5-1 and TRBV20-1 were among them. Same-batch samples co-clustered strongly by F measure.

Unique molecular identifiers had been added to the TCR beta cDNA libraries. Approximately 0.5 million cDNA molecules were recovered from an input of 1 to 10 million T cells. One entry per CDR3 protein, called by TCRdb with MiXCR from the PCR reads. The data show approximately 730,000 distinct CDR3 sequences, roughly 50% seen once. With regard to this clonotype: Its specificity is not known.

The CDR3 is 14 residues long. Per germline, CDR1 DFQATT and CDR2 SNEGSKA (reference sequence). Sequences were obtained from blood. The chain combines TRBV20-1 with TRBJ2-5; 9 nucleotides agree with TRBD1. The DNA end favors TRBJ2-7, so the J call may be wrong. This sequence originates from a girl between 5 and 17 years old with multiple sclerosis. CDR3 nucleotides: TGCAGTGCTACCCACCCGACAGGGGGGAACGAGCAGTACTTC. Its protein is CSATHPTGGNEQYF.